The 9 T cell receptor beta chains below all came from one sample that was sequenced in a study of shared clonotypes between healthy human individuals. The assay was immunoSEQ multiplex PCR, and TCRdb's table has in-frame clones only and misses some. The sample shows a few hundred thousand clones, about 80% of them seen only once. Sequences were obtained from PBMCs. These receptors were taken from a middle-aged woman in good health. Some clones in this sample may be carry-over from other donors' samples.

The CDR3 loop reads CASSERAESSYEQYF. As DNA, the CDR3 is TGTGCCAGCAGTGAAAGGGCTGAGAGCTCCTACGAGCAGTACTTC. This chain links TRBV6-1 with TRBJ2-7; D unresolved. Trimming cost V 2 bases and J 0 bases, with 11 bases left between them. CDR1 is MNHNS and CDR2 is SASEGT in the germline V gene. The CDR3 totals 15 residues.

This clone was seen only a few times. The chain couples TRBV10-3 to TRBJ2-7, with D possibly called TRBD1 or TRBD2 (5 bases each). The CDR3 loop spans 14 amino acids. V dropped 2 bases and J dropped 3 bases, with 11 bases sitting between them. Germline CDR1 is ENHRY and CDR2 is SYGVKD. The CDR3 nucleotides are TGTGCCATCAGTGAGGGGGGTTTCAGCTACGAGCAGTACTTC. Translation gives CAISEGGFSYEQYF.

The count of this clone is one. This chain links TRBV6-5 with TRBJ2-1, with TRBD2 identical over 8 bases. V lost 6 bases and J lost 7; bases outside the gene matches: 8. The CDR3 has 14 residues. Germline CDR1 is MNHEY and CDR2 is SVGAGI. The CDR3 DNA follows: TGTGCCAGCAGGCGAGCGGGAGTAGATAATGAGCAGTTCTTC. This translates into CASRRAGVDNEQFF.

This sequence joins TRBV10-2 and TRBJ2-1, with 7 bases fitting TRBD1. This CDR3 contains 11 residues. V gave up 11 bases and J gave up 10 bases; unmatched junction bases: 8. The V gene's germline CDR1 is WSHSY and CDR2 SAAADI. The CDR3 spells CAVRQGGEQFF. CDR3 bases: TGCGCCGTAAGACAGGGCGGCGAGCAGTTCTTC.

V usage is TRBV7-6 and J usage is TRBJ2-1; D gene uncertain. The CDR3 totals 14 residues. Trimming cost V 1 base and J 3 bases, with 7 bases left between them. CDR1 and CDR2 from the germline V gene are SGHVS and FNYEAQ. The CDR3 loop is CASSLGGIYNEQFF. CDR3 coding DNA: TGTGCCAGCAGCTTAGGCGGTATCTACAATGAGCAGTTCTTC.

The rearrangement links TRBV29-1 to TRBJ2-1; D is unclear. Germline lookup yields CDR1 SQVTM and CDR2 ANQGSEA. V was shortened by 0 bases and J by 8 bases, with 8 bases between the two germline ends. The CDR3 runs to 12 residues. This CDR3 is CSVEESVDEQFF. CDR3 sequence (DNA): TGCAGCGTTGAAGAGAGCGTGGATGAGCAGTTCTTC.

V is TRBV10-3 and J is TRBJ2-5; D call uncertain. The length of the CDR3 is 10 residues. The germline V gene has CDR1 ENHRY and CDR2 SYGVKD. V was cut by 7 bases and J by 13 bases, with 13 bases left in between. The DNA for the CDR3 is TGTGCCATCATATTCCGATCTCGGTACTTC. Residues: CAIIFRSRYF.

The chain recombines TRBV5-8 with TRBJ2-5; 10 bases agree with TRBD2. V lost 3 bases to trimming and J lost 5 bases; unmatched junction nucleotides: 4. This CDR3 has 14 residues. The germline V gene has CDR1 SGHTS and CDR2 YDEGEE. CDR3 coding DNA: TGTGCCAGCAGCTCTAGGACTAGCGGCGAGACCCAGTACTTC. Its protein is CASSSRTSGETQYF.

This chain uses TRBV19 with TRBJ1-4; tentative D call: TRBD1 (5 bases). V was clipped by 3 bases and J by 4 bases, with 15 bases between them. CDR1 and CDR2 (germline): LNHDA, SQIVND (reference sequence). There are 16 residues in the CDR3. This chain's CDR3 is CASSILGADVNEKLFF. The CDR3 DNA reads as TGTGCCAGTAGTATTCTTGGGGCGGACGTTAATGAAAAACTGTTTTTT.